This T cell receptor beta chain was identified during a study of memory CD4+ T cells and cytomegalovirus serostatus. Original handling: Out-of-frame sequences were removed, leaving roughly 2,200,000 distinct TCRbeta sequences. Clones were sequenced by immunoSEQ multiplex PCR, and TCRdb holds only the in-frame ones, with some missing. V and J calls and clone size are copied from that table; D and trimming were computed from the DNA. Seen here are some 60,000 clones, about three quarters observed once, and the top ten hold around 2.5%. V gave up 2 bases and J gave up 1 base, with 9 bases separating them. Per the germline V gene, CDR1 is SEHNR and CDR2 is FQNEAQ (reference sequence). The CDR3 has 16 residues. The sort gate was single viable CD3+CD4+CD8-CD45RO+ cells for memory CD4+ T cells. Serum IgG to CMV pp150, pp28, p38 and p52 defined serostatus.

Sequenced sample: memory CD4+ T cells from blood. This sequence was found in an adult in good health and CMV-seropositive. The chain recombines TRBV7-9 with TRBJ2-6, with a possible D match to TRBD2 (5 bases). The CDR3 here is CASSLKGLSGANVLTF. CDR3 coding DNA: TGTGCCAGCAGCTTAAAAGGACTGTCTGGGGCCAACGTCCTGACTTTC.